The rows below give T cell receptor beta chains drawn from one sample of a study of Ad26.COV2.S vaccination and SARS-CoV-2 variants. Measured with immunoSEQ multiplex PCR; TCRdb has only the in-frame clones, and not every one. In the table there are fewer than 900,000 clones, 89% of which are singletons. The sequences come from peripheral blood, collected in a trial of Ad26.COV2.S vaccine versus placebo. These receptors were obtained from a person aged 18-60 years who received the Ad26.COV2.S COVID-19 vaccine or a placebo. Each CDR3 is given with its conserved first and last residue. Fields, in order: V gene, D gene, J gene, CDR3 protein. A D gene is named only where the DNA matches it firmly.

v_call: TRBV4-2; d_call: TRBD2; j_call: TRBJ2-2; cdr3_aa: CASSNIAGDTGELFF
v_call: TRBV28; d_call: TRBD1; j_call: TRBJ2-2; cdr3_aa: CASSWDATTGAASTGELFF
v_call: TRBV15; d_call: -; j_call: TRBJ1-2; cdr3_aa: CATSRDINTYGYTF
v_call: TRBV7-2; d_call: -; j_call: TRBJ1-6; cdr3_aa: CASSLVEGYSPLHF
v_call: TRBV25-1; d_call: -; j_call: TRBJ2-3; cdr3_aa: CASTGQGTDTQYF
v_call: TRBV5-6; d_call: -; j_call: TRBJ1-2; cdr3_aa: CASSVGRAYGYTF
v_call: TRBV7-2; d_call: -; j_call: TRBJ2-7; cdr3_aa: CASSLNGLLEQYF
v_call: TRBV3-1/TRBV3-2; d_call: TRBD1; j_call: TRBJ2-5; cdr3_aa: CASSQEGQGGETQYF
v_call: TRBV4-3; d_call: -; j_call: TRBJ1-4; cdr3_aa: CASSQGLTTNEKLFF
v_call: TRBV3-1/TRBV3-2; d_call: -; j_call: TRBJ2-7; cdr3_aa: CASSQVGETYEQYF
v_call: TRBV7-9; d_call: -; j_call: TRBJ1-1; cdr3_aa: CASSPNPGRPNTEAFF
v_call: TRBV18; d_call: -; j_call: TRBJ2-2; cdr3_aa: CASSLDQTSNTGELFF
v_call: TRBV4-1; d_call: -; j_call: TRBJ1-3; cdr3_aa: CASSQPYSSGNTIYF
v_call: TRBV3-1/TRBV3-2; d_call: -; j_call: TRBJ1-4; cdr3_aa: CASSQLIGVKLFF
v_call: TRBV27; d_call: -; j_call: TRBJ2-6; cdr3_aa: CASTPLYSGANVLTF
v_call: TRBV6-1; d_call: TRBD1; j_call: TRBJ1-5; cdr3_aa: CASSEGDRGDQPQHF
v_call: TRBV9; d_call: -; j_call: TRBJ2-7; cdr3_aa: CASSVDQGTYEQYF
v_call: TRBV2; d_call: -; j_call: TRBJ1-2; cdr3_aa: CASGGDYGYTF
v_call: TRBV14; d_call: -; j_call: TRBJ2-3; cdr3_aa: CASSPMLPSVGTDTQYF
v_call: TRBV15; d_call: -; j_call: TRBJ2-7; cdr3_aa: CAPGGGGTYEQYF
v_call: TRBV6-4; d_call: -; j_call: TRBJ2-2; cdr3_aa: CASSPSAAVGNTGELFF
v_call: TRBV24-1; d_call: TRBD2; j_call: TRBJ2-7; cdr3_aa: CATTSPTSAGALNEQYF
v_call: TRBV18; d_call: -; j_call: TRBJ2-6; cdr3_aa: CASSSASSGANVLTF
v_call: TRBV5-1; d_call: -; j_call: TRBJ2-3; cdr3_aa: CASRDPNADTQYF
v_call: TRBV7-8; d_call: -; j_call: TRBJ1-3; cdr3_aa: CASSLAKGSGNTIYF
v_call: TRBV2; d_call: -; j_call: TRBJ2-5; cdr3_aa: CASSADNPPYF
v_call: TRBV18; d_call: TRBD1; j_call: TRBJ2-5; cdr3_aa: CASSPGQGAAETQYF
v_call: TRBV6-5; d_call: -; j_call: TRBJ2-7; cdr3_aa: CASSYGGRTYEQYF
v_call: TRBV27; d_call: -; j_call: TRBJ2-7; cdr3_aa: CASSGGPAYEQYF
v_call: TRBV4-2; d_call: TRBD2; j_call: TRBJ2-1; cdr3_aa: CASSPSGLAGVHEQFF
v_call: TRBV24-1; d_call: -; j_call: TRBJ2-2; cdr3_aa: CATSDWKNTGELFF
v_call: TRBV7-9; d_call: TRBD2; j_call: TRBJ2-2; cdr3_aa: CASSLSGGRGNTGELFF
v_call: TRBV5-1; d_call: -; j_call: TRBJ2-1; cdr3_aa: CASSYGQPNEQFF
v_call: TRBV3-1/TRBV3-2; d_call: -; j_call: TRBJ2-6; cdr3_aa: CASSQVGVNSGANVLTF
v_call: TRBV5-4; d_call: -; j_call: TRBJ1-6; cdr3_aa: CASSLEQGNNSPLHF